This record covers a single TCR beta chain. Its antigen is as yet unknown. Trimming removed 0 bases from V and 2 bases from J, with 11 bases in between. Germline V gives CDR1 DFQATT, CDR2 SNEGSKA (reference sequence). The length of the CDR3 is 15 residues. The Oncomine TCR Beta short-read assay was applied to DNA of cultured CD4+ T cells. Researchers extracted genomic DNA from CD4+ T cells that had been cultured. TCRdb processed the PCR reads anew with MiXCR; each CDR3 protein has one entry. The repertoire holds around 6,900 distinct CDR3 sequences, with around 30% as singletons. The data originate from a study of vaccination and CD4 T cells after COVID-19. About the research overall: The post-COVID sampling time was a median roughly 100 days after diagnosis, ranging from 35 to 161.

Treatment in this sample: approximately 10-day PBMC culture with coronavirus spike peptide pools or control peptides (ViraFEST assay). CD4+ T cells that came from the unexposed donor were collected before the COVID-19 pandemic (2011-2018). Investigators exposed CD4+ T cells from unexposed donors to SARS-CoV-2 S/N and four cold-coronavirus spikes, as cells permitted. Regarding the study as a whole: In median terms, SARS-CoV-2-reactive clonotypes went from approximately 21 to 40, a nonsignificant rise.

The sequence derives from a human donor in good health. Sequenced sample: CD4+ T cells from blood, cultured in vitro. The chain is built from TRBV20-1 and TRBJ2-1; D gene uncertain. CDR3 in DNA: TGCAGTGCTAGAGACCAGTCAACAGCCTACAATGAGCAGTTCTTC. This encodes CSARDQSTAYNEQFF.